This TCR beta chain comes out of a study of T-cell memory formation after mild COVID-19 (dated by TCRdb to the early 2020s). For the study in its entirety: TCR sequence clusters from the two donors were found to be largely donor specific. The cohort was made up of two young adult volunteers, one female and one male, who were previously healthy. T-cell clones expanding and contracting after mild COVID-19 in two donors were tracked by longitudinal TCRalpha and TCRbeta repertoire sequencing. General study outcomes and caveats: Clones that contracted from day 15 to 85 showed balanced CD4/CD8 phenotypes, whereas a second wave of clones that expanded from day 15 to 37 leaned towards CD4+. Some responding clones were detected in pre-infection memory, suggesting pre-existing cross-reactive memory T cells joined the SARS-CoV-2 response. Contracting CD4+ clones appeared mostly in the CM and EM memory subsets, whereas CD8+ clones were enriched in EMRA. The study covered only two mild cases, and larger cohorts including severe cases with pre-infection samples were considered necessary. The second-wave clones that peaked on day 37 were not confirmed to be SARS-CoV-2 specific.

Ficoll-Paque density gradient centrifugation was used to isolate PBMCs. As concerns this clonotype: The clone's antigen remains unknown. No per-base quality is available; no much larger clone lies one base away.

The germline V gene sets CDR1 to SGHVS and CDR2 to FNYEAQ. V is pruned by 5 bases and J by 6 bases, leaving 5 bases of the junction without a gene match. From cysteine to phenylalanine, the CDR3 is 15 amino acids long. Only the CDR3 region is kept as DNA, spanning 45 bases read in frame from base 1. This sample was sequenced with an Illumina NovaSeq 6000. Using 5'RACE with constant-segment primers, TCRalpha and TCRbeta cDNA libraries were constructed, with sample barcodes and unique molecular identifiers added in the process. RNA was extracted from every sample with Trizol reagent. Libraries were amplified in two PCR steps, with a second sample barcode and Illumina TruSeq adapters added in the second step. Sequencing of libraries was performed on an Illumina NovaSeq with 2 x 150 bp paired-end reads. The study's processing was this. Reads were demultiplexed and collapsed into UMI-guided consensus sequences with migec v1.2.7. Using mixcr v2.1.11, the UMI consensuses were aligned to TRA and TRB V and J templates and assembled into clonotypes. A clonotype was counted as expanded or contracted only if both edgeR and NoisET called the change significant, with noise models trained on biological replicates. For edgeR calls, the thresholds were a false discovery rate-adjusted p below 0.01 and a log2 fold-change of 1. PCA with hierarchical clustering of max-normalized trajectories of the 1000 most abundant clonotypes was used as exploratory dynamics analysis. The CD4 or CD8 phenotype of responding clones was assigned using the separately sequenced CD4+ and CD8+ repertoires. TCRdb reanalyzed the raw reads on its own, using fastp at Q25 for trimming and MiXCR for clone calling, and kept in-frame beta chains. Rows with one shared CDR3 protein collapse into an entry with the most common genes and DNA. The V and J calls follow TCRdb's processing rather than the paper's. In all, the sample holds about 470,000 distinct CDR3 sequences, and roughly 25% of those were seen once. The ten largest account for around 13% of the sample.

The origin of this receptor is an adult woman who had mild COVID-19 (a few samples of this study predate the infection). The sample titles of this study are shuffled in the database, so cell type and time point are left out; the donor was told from shared clones. The sequenced material came from PBMCs or a T cell subset sorted from them (not recorded which). The V and J segments used are TRBV7-6 and TRBJ1-6; TRBD1 lines up with 9 middle nucleotides. This receptor has the CDR3 CASSTGQGVNSPLHF. The DNA sequence is as follows: TGTGCCAGCAGCACGGGACAGGGAGTTAATTCACCCCTCCACTTT.